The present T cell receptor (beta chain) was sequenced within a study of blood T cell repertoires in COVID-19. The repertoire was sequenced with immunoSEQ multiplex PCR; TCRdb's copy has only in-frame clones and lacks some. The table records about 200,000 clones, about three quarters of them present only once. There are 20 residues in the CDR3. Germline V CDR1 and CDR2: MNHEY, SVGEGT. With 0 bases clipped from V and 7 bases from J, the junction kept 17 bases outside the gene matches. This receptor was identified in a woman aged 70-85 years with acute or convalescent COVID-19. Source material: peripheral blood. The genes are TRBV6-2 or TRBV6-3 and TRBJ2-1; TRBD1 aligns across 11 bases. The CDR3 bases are TGTGCCAGCAGTTACTCGGGACAGGGGGTTAGGAAGTTCTGGGGAAATGAGCAGTTCTTC. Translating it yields CASSYSGQGVRKFWGNEQFF.